The 2 T cell receptor beta chains presented below share a single source sample, sequenced in a study of blood T cell repertoires in COVID-19. Produced via immunoSEQ multiplex PCR; TCRdb's table is partial and in-frame only. Found here are over 200,000 clones, 92% of them singletons; the top ten hold more than 0.95%. What was sequenced was peripheral blood. These receptors all come from a man aged 25-45 years with acute or convalescent COVID-19.

The genes are TRBV29-1 and TRBJ2-1; 11 nucleotides agree with TRBD2. V lost 3 bases and J lost 6; bases outside the gene matches: 16. Germline CDR1 reads SQVTM; CDR2 reads ANQGSEA. CDR3 length: 18 residues. The CDR3 here is CSVEGLAGGWGPFNEQFF. CDR3 nucleotides: TGCAGCGTTGAGGGGCTAGCGGGAGGATGGGGTCCGTTCAATGAGCAGTTCTTC.

This clone has only one observation. V usage is TRBV6-5 and J usage is TRBJ2-3; D might be TRBD2 (6 bases). V dropped 7 bases and J dropped 5 bases, with 13 bases sitting between them. Germline V gives CDR1 MNHEY, CDR2 SVGAGI. The CDR3 is made up of 13 amino acids. The CDR3 is CASTPPGVDTQYF. CDR3 bases: TGTGCCAGCACCCCCCCGGGGGTAGATACGCAGTATTTT.